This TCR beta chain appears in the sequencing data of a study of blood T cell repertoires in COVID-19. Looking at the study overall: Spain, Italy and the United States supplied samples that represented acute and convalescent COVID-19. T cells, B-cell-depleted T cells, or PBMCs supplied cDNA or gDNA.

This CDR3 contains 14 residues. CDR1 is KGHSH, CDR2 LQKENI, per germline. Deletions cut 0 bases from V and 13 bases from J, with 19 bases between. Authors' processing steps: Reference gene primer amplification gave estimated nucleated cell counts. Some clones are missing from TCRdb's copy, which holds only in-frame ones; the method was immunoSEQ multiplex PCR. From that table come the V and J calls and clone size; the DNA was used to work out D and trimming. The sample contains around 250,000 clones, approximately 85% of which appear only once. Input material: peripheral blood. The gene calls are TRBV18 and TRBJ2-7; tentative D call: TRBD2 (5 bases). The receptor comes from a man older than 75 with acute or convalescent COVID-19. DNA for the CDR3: TGTGCCAGCTCACCACCGGGAACTAGGGCCAACCCCTACTTC. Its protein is CASSPPGTRANPYF.